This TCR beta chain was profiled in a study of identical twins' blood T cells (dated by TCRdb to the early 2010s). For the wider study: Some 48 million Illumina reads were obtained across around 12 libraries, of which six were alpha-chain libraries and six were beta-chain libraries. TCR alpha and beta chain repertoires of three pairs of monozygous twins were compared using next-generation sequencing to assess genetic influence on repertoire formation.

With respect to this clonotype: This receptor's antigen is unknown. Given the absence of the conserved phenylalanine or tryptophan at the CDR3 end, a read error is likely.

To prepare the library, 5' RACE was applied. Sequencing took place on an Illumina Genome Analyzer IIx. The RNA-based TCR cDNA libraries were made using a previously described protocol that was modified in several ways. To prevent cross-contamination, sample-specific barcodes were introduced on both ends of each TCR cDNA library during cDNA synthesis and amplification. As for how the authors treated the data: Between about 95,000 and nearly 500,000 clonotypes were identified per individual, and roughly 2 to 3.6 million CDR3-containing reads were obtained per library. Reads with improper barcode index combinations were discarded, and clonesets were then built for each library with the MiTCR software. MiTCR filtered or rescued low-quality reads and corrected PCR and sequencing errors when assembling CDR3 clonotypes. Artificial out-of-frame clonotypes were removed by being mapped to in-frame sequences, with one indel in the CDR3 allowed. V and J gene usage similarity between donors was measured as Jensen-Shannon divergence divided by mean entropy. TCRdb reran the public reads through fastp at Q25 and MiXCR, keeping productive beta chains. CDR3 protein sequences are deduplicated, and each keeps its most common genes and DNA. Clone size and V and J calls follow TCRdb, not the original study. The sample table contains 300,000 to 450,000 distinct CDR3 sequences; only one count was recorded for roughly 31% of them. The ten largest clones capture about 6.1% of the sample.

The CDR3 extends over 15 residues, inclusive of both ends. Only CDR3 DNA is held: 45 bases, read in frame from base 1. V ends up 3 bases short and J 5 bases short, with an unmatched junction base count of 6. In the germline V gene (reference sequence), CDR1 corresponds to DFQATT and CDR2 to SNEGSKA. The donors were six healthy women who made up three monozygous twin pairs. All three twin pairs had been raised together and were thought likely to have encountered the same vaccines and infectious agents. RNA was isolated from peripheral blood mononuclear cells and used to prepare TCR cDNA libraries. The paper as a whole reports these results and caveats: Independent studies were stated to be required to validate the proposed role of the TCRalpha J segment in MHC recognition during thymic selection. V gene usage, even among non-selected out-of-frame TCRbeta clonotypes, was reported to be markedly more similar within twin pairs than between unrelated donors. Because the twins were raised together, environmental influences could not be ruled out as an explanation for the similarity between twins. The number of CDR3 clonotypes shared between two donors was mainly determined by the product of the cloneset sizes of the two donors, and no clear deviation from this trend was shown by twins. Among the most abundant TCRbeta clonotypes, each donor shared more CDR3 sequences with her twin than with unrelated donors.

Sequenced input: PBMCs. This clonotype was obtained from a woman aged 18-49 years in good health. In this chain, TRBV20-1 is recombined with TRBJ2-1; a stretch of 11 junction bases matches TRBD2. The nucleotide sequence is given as TGCAGTGCTAGCAAACTAGCGGGAGCTGACAATGAGCAGTTCCTC. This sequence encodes CSASKLAGADNEQFL.